This entry is about one T cell receptor (beta chain). No antigen is known for it. TCRdb's table, derived via immunoSEQ multiplex PCR, lists solely in-frame clones and lacks some. Of about 64,000 clones listed, approximately 86% are singletons. These data originate in a study of lymphopenia after photon versus proton radiotherapy. Findings of the study overall: Oligoclonal CD8+ Temra expansion after nadir drove photon patients' diversity drop.

The CDR3 sequence is 15 residues long. V was pared by 2 bases and J by 1 base, with 8 bases between. Germline values: CDR1 KGHSH, CDR2 LQKENI. The TCR sequence derives from a man older than 75 with esophageal cancer. This chain links TRBV18 with TRBJ2-2; D may match TRBD1 or TRBD2 (5 bases each). The source material was peripheral blood, sampled from a patient treated with proton-based radiotherapy. CDR3 DNA: TGTGCCAGCTCACCAGGGGGACGGAACACCGGGGAGCTGTTTTTT. Protein: CASSPGGRNTGELFF. The full variable domain, in which reference TRBV18 and TRBJ2-2 provide the parts outside the CDR3, is NAGVMQNPRHLVRRRGQEARLRCSPMKGHSHVYWYRQLPEEGLKFMVYLQKENIIDESGMPKERFSAEFPKEGPSILRIQQVVRGDSAAYFCASSPGGRNTGELFFGEGSRLTVL.